The 11 T cell receptor beta chains presented below share a single source sample, sequenced in a study of vaccination effects on CD4 cells after COVID-19. The table came from immunoSEQ multiplex PCR; TCRdb's copy has only in-frame clones and leaves some out. The sample lists 50,000 to 60,000 clones; more than 60% were seen once. ViraFEST used viral peptide pools to expand antigen-specific CD4+ T cells before sequencing. It was after around 10 days of culture that CD4+ T cells were isolated. Previously uninfected by SARS-CoV-2, the vaccine recipients also showed negative nucleocapsid antibodies. Their antigens remain unidentified. The input for sequencing was CD4+ T cells from PBMCs cultured with SARS-CoV-2 spike peptides, taken before COVID-19 vaccination. These receptors were taken from a human donor who received a COVID-19 vaccine.

The rearrangement uses TRBV2 and TRBJ1-2, with D perhaps TRBD1 (5 bases). This CDR3 spans 14 amino acids. Between the trimmed V and J ends, which lost 8 bases and 4 bases, there was a span of 17 bases. The V gene's germline CDR1 is SNHLY and CDR2 FYNNEI. The CDR3 DNA sequence: TGTGCCAGCCTAAAAGACCCGCAGGGCTATGGCTACACCTTC. Translated: CASLKDPQGYGYTF.

The chain combines TRBV11-2 with TRBJ2-7; perhaps TRBD1 as D (5 bases). Trimming stripped 2 bases from V and 4 bases from J, with 15 bases between. CDR1 and CDR2 from the germline V gene are SGHAT and FQNNGV. The CDR3 covers 15 residues. CDR3 nucleotide sequence: TGTGCCAGCAGCTTAACGGACACGCCGGAGTACGAGCAGTACTTC. This codes for CASSLTDTPEYEQYF.

The sample holds a few counts of this clone. The chain is built from TRBV6-6 and TRBJ1-6; no firm D call. Trimming removed 5 bases at V and 10 bases at J, with 9 bases between. Germline CDR1 and CDR2: MNHNY and SVGAGI (reference sequence). The CDR3 is 12 residues long. The CDR3: CASSPPGSPLHF. As DNA, the CDR3 is TGTGCCAGCAGTCCCCCGGGGTCACCCCTCCACTTT.

The chain has TRBV6-1 and TRBJ2-2, with D perhaps TRBD2 (6 bases). V lost 10 bases, J lost 2 bases, and 17 bases lay in between. This CDR3 spans 15 amino acids. CDR1 MNHNS and CDR2 SASEGT come from the germline V gene. CDR3 coding DNA: TGTGCCATCTCCAAGTTCGGGGGAAACACCGGGGAGCTGTTTTTT. The encoded protein is CAISKFGGNTGELFF.

The J gene is TRBJ2-1, the V gene TRBV5-4; a weak D match, TRBD2 (5 bases). Trimming pared 1 base from V and 0 bases from J, leaving 8 bases between. The CDR3 covers 15 residues. Germline V CDR1 and CDR2: SGHNT, YYREEE (reference sequence). CDR3 protein: CASSLFRGSYNEQFF. The CDR3 DNA sequence: TGTGCCAGCAGCTTGTTCCGGGGCTCCTACAATGAGCAGTTCTTC.

The chain recombines TRBV30 with TRBJ1-4; 7 bases line up with TRBD1. V shed 2 bases, J shed 5 bases, and the junction held 5 bases outside the gene matches. Germline assignment: CDR1 GTSNPN and CDR2 SVGIG (reference sequence). The length of the CDR3 is 14 residues. CDR3 protein: CAWSWGQTNEKLFF. The DNA for the CDR3 is TGTGCCTGGAGTTGGGGACAGACCAATGAAAAACTGTTTTTT. Together with reference TRBV30 and TRBJ1-4, the CDR3 gives the full variable domain: SQTIHQWPATLVQPVGSPLSLECTVEGTSNPNLYWYRQAAGRGLQLLFYSVGIGQISSEVPQNLSASRPQDRQFILSSKKLLLSDSGFYLCAWSWGQTNEKLFFGSGTQLSVL.

This clone was found a few times. The V call is TRBV2, the J call TRBJ1-5; the D gene is possibly TRBD1 (5 bases). The germline V gene encodes CDR1 SNHLY and CDR2 FYNNEI. Trimming removed 2 bases from V and 3 bases from J, with 8 bases in between. The CDR3 loop spans 14 amino acids. The CDR3 DNA sequence: TGTGCCAGCAGTGAAAGGACACCCAATCAGCCCCAGCATTTT. Protein sequence: CASSERTPNQPQHF.

The rearrangement uses TRBV9 and TRBJ2-2; TRBD1 or TRBD2 may be the D gene (5 bases each). The germline V gene encodes CDR1 SGDLS and CDR2 YYNGEE. CDR3 size: 14 residues. With 4 bases removed from V and 4 bases from J, the gap between germline ends came to 11 bases. CDR3 sequence: CASSTGDRTGELFF. CDR3 nucleotide sequence: TGTGCCAGCAGCACCGGGGACCGCACCGGGGAGCTGTTTTTT. The variable domain in full, completed from reference TRBV9 and TRBJ2-2, reads DSGVTQTPKHLITATGQRVTLRCSPRSGDLSVYWYQQSLDQGLQFLIQYYNGEERAKGNILERFSAQQFPDLHSELNLSSLELGDSALYFCASSTGDRTGELFFGEGSRLTVL.

Only a few counts were recorded for this clone. The chain recombines TRBV4-3 with TRBJ2-2; D is ambiguous. The germline V gene has CDR1 LGHNA and CDR2 YSLEER. CDR3 size: 14 residues. Trimming cost V 4 bases and J 1 base, with 7 bases left between them. CDR3 in DNA: TGCGCCAGCAGCCCAGCAGGGAACACCGGGGAGCTGTTTTTT. Its translation: CASSPAGNTGELFF.

This chain links TRBV7-9 with TRBJ1-6; perhaps TRBD1 as D (6 bases). The CDR3 extends over 17 amino acids. V shed 0 bases and J shed 7 bases, with 16 bases lying between them. Germline loops: CDR1 SEHNR, CDR2 FQNEAQ (reference sequence). The CDR3 loop reads CASSLAPGDGSNSPLHF. The CDR3 DNA sequence: TGTGCCAGCAGCTTAGCTCCAGGGGACGGGTCAAATTCACCCCTCCACTTT. The variable domain in full, with the rest retrieved from reference TRBV7-9 and TRBJ1-6, is DTGVSQNPRHKITKRGQNVTFRCDPISEHNRLYWYRQTLGQGPEFLTYFQNEAQLEKSRLLSDRFSAERPKGSFSTLEIQRTEQGDSAMYLCASSLAPGDGSNSPLHFGNGTRLTVT.

V is TRBV29-1 and J is TRBJ2-6, with a possible D match to TRBD2 (5 bases). CDR1 and CDR2 (germline): SQVTM, ANQGSEA. Between the trimmed V and J ends, which lost 6 bases and 4 bases, there was a span of 10 bases. The CDR3 totals 13 residues. CDR3 region: CSVRPGGANVLTF. In nucleotides, the CDR3 is TGCAGCGTCCGTCCGGGGGGGGCCAACGTCCTGACTTTC. Full variable domain (remainder filled in from reference TRBV29-1 and TRBJ2-6): SAVISQKPSRDICQRGTSLTIQCQVDSQVTMMFWYRQQPGQSLTLIATANQGSEATYESGFVIDKFPISRPNLTFSTLTVSNMSPEDSSIYLCSVRPGGANVLTFGAGSRLTVL.